The TCR beta chain described here comes from a study of blood T cell repertoires in COVID-19. Overall study context: Whether acute or convalescent, the COVID-19 samples came from the United States, Italy and Spain. PBMCs, B-cell-depleted T cells, or T cells were the source of the cDNA or gDNA that made up the material.

This CDR3 is 17 amino acids long. Original data processing: Estimation of nucleated cell counts was performed using reference gene primer amplification. Measured with immunoSEQ multiplex PCR; TCRdb has only the in-frame clones, and not every one. The V and J calls and the clone size are those of that table, but D and trimming were determined from the DNA. In the table there are fewer than 70,000 clones, nearly 95% of which are singletons. This clone was recorded once. The receptor was isolated from a man aged 45-60 years with active COVID-19. V usage is TRBV21-1 and J usage is TRBJ2-7; TRBD1 is the table's D call and was not checked against the DNA. TRBV21-1 is given as a pseudogene. Sequencing input: peripheral blood. The CDR3 reads CASSKGVGRTGGYEQYF. The CDR3 coding sequence is TGTGCCAGCAGCAAAGGAGTTGGGAGGACAGGGGGTTACGAGCAGTACTTC.